Below are 31 T cell receptor beta chains sequenced from a single sample in a study of cytomegalovirus exposure and HLA in healthy donors. Primers included in the PCR were 60 Vbeta and 13 Jbeta primers. TCRdb's table, derived via immunoSEQ multiplex PCR, lists solely in-frame clones and lacks some. The top ten clones hold 6% to 7.5% of a sample with tens of thousands of clones, about 81% of them seen once. Material for sequencing was PBMCs. The origin of the receptors is a human donor in good health.

The chain combines TRBV29-1 with TRBJ2-1; TRBD2 is a possible D gene (7 bases). The CDR3 consists of 14 residues. The germline gives CDR1 SQVTM, CDR2 ANQGSEA. V was cut by 4 bases and J by 5 bases, with 15 bases left in between. CDR3 sequence reads: CSVASGGAHNEQFF. The CDR3 DNA sequence: TGCAGCGTTGCTAGTGGGGGGGCTCACAATGAGCAGTTCTTC.

J is TRBJ2-3 and V is TRBV5-4; D is unresolved. Trimming stripped 0 bases from V and 0 bases from J, with 5 bases between. Germline values: CDR1 SGHNT, CDR2 YYREEE (reference sequence). This CDR3 contains 14 residues. As DNA, the CDR3 is TGTGCCAGCAGCTTGGCCCAGAGCACAGATACGCAGTATTTT. Translating it yields CASSLAQSTDTQYF.

The rearrangement uses TRBV7-6 and TRBJ2-7, with TRBD1 matching 9 bases. The CDR3 extends over 17 amino acids. Germline CDR1 SGHVS, CDR2 FNYEAQ. V shed 6 bases and J 2 bases; nucleotides not matched to a gene: 14. CDR3 loop: CASSSPGTGKGAYEQYF. The CDR3 region has the DNA TGTGCCAGCAGTTCACCCGGGACAGGGAAAGGTGCCTACGAGCAGTACTTC. The variable domain in full, with the rest retrieved from reference TRBV7-6 and TRBJ2-7, is GAGVSQSPRYKVTKRGQDVALRCDPISGHVSLYWYRQALGQGPEFLTYFNYEAQQDKSGLPNDRFSAERPEGSISTLTIQRTEQRDSAMYRCASSSPGTGKGAYEQYFGPGTRLTVT.

This chain links TRBV5-1 with TRBJ2-1; tentatively, D is TRBD1 (5 bases). The CDR3 loop spans 15 amino acids. Germline CDR1 is SGHRS and CDR2 is YFSETQ. Trimming took 2 bases from V and 4 from J, leaving 13 bases between them. In DNA, the CDR3 is TGCGCCAGCAGCTTAACTACCTCAGGGTACAATGAGCAGTTCTTC. This encodes CASSLTTSGYNEQFF. The full variable domain, in which reference TRBV5-1 and TRBJ2-1 provide the parts outside the CDR3, is KAGVTQTPRYLIKTRGQQVTLSCSPISGHRSVSWYQQTPGQGLQFLFEYFSETQRNKGNFPGRFSGRQFSNSRSEMNVSTLELGDSALYLCASSLTTSGYNEQFFGPGTRLTVL.

The chain couples TRBV2 to TRBJ2-7; 11 bases map to TRBD2. CDR1 is SNHLY, CDR2 FYNNEI, per germline. The CDR3 spans 17 residues. The V segment lost 1 base and the J segment 4 bases; nucleotides outside the gene matches: 9. For the CDR3, the DNA is TGTGCCAGCAGTGAAGGGCTAGCGGGGGGCCGTCTATACGAGCAGTACTTC. Translation gives CASSEGLAGGRLYEQYF.

The genes are TRBV9 and TRBJ2-2; D is unresolved. Germline V gene lookup returns CDR1 SGDLS and CDR2 YYNGEE. The CDR3 loop spans 13 amino acids. V was pared by 2 bases and J by 4 bases, with 6 bases between. The CDR3 DNA is TGTGCCAGCAGCGTGTCGGGCACCGGGGAGCTGTTTTTT. It encodes CASSVSGTGELFF.

The chain couples TRBV5-1 to TRBJ2-3, with 9 bases fitting TRBD1. The germline gives CDR1 SGHRS, CDR2 YFSETQ. V dropped 6 bases and J dropped 6; count of bases not matched to a gene: 11. This CDR3 contains 15 residues. CDR3 protein: CASTIDRGILDTQYF. CDR3 in DNA: TGCGCCAGCACCATTGACAGGGGGATTTTGGATACGCAGTATTTT.

The rearrangement joins TRBV5-1 to TRBJ2-7; D is undetermined. This CDR3 has 10 residues. Germline-derived CDR1 and CDR2 are SGHRS and YFSETQ. Between the trimmed V and J ends, which lost 6 bases and 4 bases, there was a span of 5 bases. As DNA, the CDR3 is TGCGCCAGCACCCCATACGAGCAGTACTTC. It specifies CASTPYEQYF.

The chain carries TRBV27 and TRBJ1-1, with 8 bases aligning to TRBD1. There are 15 residues in the CDR3. Trimming cost V 4 bases and J 6 bases; bases outside gene matches: 10. Germline values: CDR1 MNHEY, CDR2 SMNVEV (reference sequence). The CDR3 nucleotides are TGTGCCAGCAGTTCCGTGGACAGGGCTTCTGCTGAAGCTTTCTTT. Residues: CASSSVDRASAEAFF.

The chain couples TRBV18 to TRBJ2-5; 7 bases map to TRBD1. The end of the DNA aligns better with TRBJ2-7, so the J call may be wrong. Per the germline V gene, CDR1 is KGHSH and CDR2 is LQKENI. The CDR3 covers 16 residues. For the CDR3, the DNA is TGTGCCAGCTCACTCTCCCTTGCAGGGGGTACCTACGAGCAGTACTTC. Translated, it gives CASSLSLAGGTYEQYF.

Notes on this clone: At one end the junction does not follow the germline gene, possibly because of a read error. V usage is TRBV7-8 and J usage is TRBJ2-1; 11 positions agree with TRBD2. The germline CDR1 and CDR2 sequences are SGHVS and FQNEAQ. The CDR3 runs to 15 residues. CDR3 sequence reads: CASSFSGGAYDEQFF. CDR3 nucleotide sequence: TGTGCCAGCAGCTTTAGCGGGGGGGCCTACGATGAGCAGTTCTTC.

The chain has TRBV5-8 and TRBJ1-4, with 10 bases that match TRBD1. The CDR3 sequence is 16 residues long. CDR1 is SGHTS and CDR2 is YDEGEE in the germline V gene. The ends lost 8 bases at V and 4 bases at J; junction bases unmatched: 11. CDR3 sequence (DNA): TGTGCCAGTTGTAGGGGGACAGGGGCCATTAATGAAAAACTGTTTTTT. Translating it yields CASCRGTGAINEKLFF.

The chain links TRBV5-1 to TRBJ2-5; TRBD2 agrees at 13 bases. The V gene's germline CDR1 is SGHRS and CDR2 YFSETQ. J lost 4 bases, V lost 3 bases, and 9 bases had no gene match. This CDR3 spans 17 amino acids. CDR3 DNA: TGCGCCAGCAGCTCCATGGGGACTAGCGGGGCCGCAGAGACCCAGTACTTC. It codes for CASSSMGTSGAAETQYF.

V usage is TRBV27 and J usage is TRBJ2-1; perhaps TRBD1 as D (6 bases). Trimming shortened V by 4 bases and J by 4 bases, and 14 bases separated the two germline ends. The CDR3 runs to 15 residues. CDR1 and CDR2 from the germline V gene are MNHEY and SMNVEV (reference sequence). Written as DNA, the CDR3 is TGTGCCAGCAGTTCCGGGACAACTCTATACAATGAGCAGTTCTTC. Its protein product is CASSSGTTLYNEQFF.

The chain couples TRBV11-2 to TRBJ2-7, with D perhaps matching TRBD2 (6 bases). From germline, CDR1 is SGHAT and CDR2 FQNNGV. The CDR3 is 15 residues long. V was pared by 4 bases and J by 6 bases, with 19 bases between. This CDR3 is CASSSPSGGVLEQYF. The CDR3 coding sequence is TGTGCCAGCAGCTCACCCTCTGGAGGGGTTCTCGAGCAGTACTTC.

This clone was counted a single time. This chain links TRBV2 with TRBJ1-2, with a weak D call TRBD1 (6 bases). CDR1 SNHLY and CDR2 FYNNEI come from the germline V gene. The CDR3 runs 14 residues. The V end lost 5 bases, the J end lost 5 bases, and 15 bases lay between the germline ends. The CDR3 nucleotides are TGTGCCAGCAGTAGGCCAGGGGAATGGTATGGCTACACCTTC. This translates into CASSRPGEWYGYTF. Filled out from reference TRBV2 and TRBJ1-2, the complete variable domain reads EPEVTQTPSHQVTQMGQEVILRCVPISNHLYFYWYRQILGQKVEFLVSFYNNEISEKSEIFDDQFSVERPDGSNFTLKIRSTKLEDSAMYFCASSRPGEWYGYTFGSGTRLTVV.

This chain connects TRBV27 to TRBJ1-2, with D possibly TRBD1 on 5 matching bases. This CDR3 comprises 15 residues. Germline assignment: CDR1 MNHEY and CDR2 SMNVEV (reference sequence). Trimming shortened V by 10 bases and J by 1 base, and 19 bases separated the two germline ends. Written as DNA, the CDR3 is TGTGCCACCTTAATGACGGGGGGAGTTAACTATGGCTACACCTTC. It is translated as CATLMTGGVNYGYTF.

J is TRBJ1-5 and V is TRBV5-1, with 8 positions matching TRBD1. Germline values: CDR1 SGHRS, CDR2 YFSETQ. This CDR3 comprises 17 residues. The junction had 14 bases not matched to a gene; V was cut back by 9 bases and J by 0 bases. Written as DNA, the CDR3 is TGCGCCACTTCCTCGAGTCAGGGGGCGTCTAGCAATCAGCCCCAGCATTTT. Encoded protein: CATSSSQGASSNQPQHF.

The V call is TRBV9, the J call TRBJ1-2; a possible D gene is TRBD1 (6 bases). The V gene's germline CDR1 is SGDLS and CDR2 YYNGEE. The CDR3 is 14 amino acids. With 4 bases removed from V and 4 bases from J, the gap between germline ends came to 14 bases. In DNA, the CDR3 is TGTGCCAGCAGCCCCGGACAGCTTTTCTATGGCTACACCTTC. This codes for CASSPGQLFYGYTF.

In DNA, the CDR3 is TGTGCCAGCACCCCCCGATCCTCGGGGGGACACTCACCCCTCCACTTT. It specifies CASTPRSSGGHSPLHF. The chain uses TRBV28 and TRBJ1-6, with D possibly TRBD1 on 6 matching bases. The V end was cut by 7 bases, the J end by 10 bases, with 23 bases between. CDR1 is MDHEN, CDR2 SYDVKM, per germline. The CDR3 sequence is 16 residues long.

The rearrangement joins TRBV6-5 to TRBJ2-1; the match to TRBD2 covers 13 bases. CDR3 length: 13 amino acids. Germline values: CDR1 MNHEY, CDR2 SVGAGI. V lost 6 bases and J lost 10; bases outside the gene matches: 3. The CDR3 DNA sequence: TGTGCCAGCAGGTCGGGACTAGCGGGGGAGCAGTTCTTC. It specifies CASRSGLAGEQFF.

CDR3 in DNA: TGTGCCAGCAGTTACTCGGTCAGGGGAACAGATACGCAGTATTTT. This codes for CASSYSVRGTDTQYF. The chain employs TRBV6-6 and TRBJ2-3; D may be TRBD1 (6 bases). The CDR3 has 15 residues. In germline, CDR1 is MNHNY, CDR2 SVGAGI (reference sequence). The V end was cut by 0 bases, the J end by 3 bases, with 10 bases between.

The rearrangement joins TRBV7-3 to TRBJ1-1, with no clear D. V lost 3 bases and J lost 3, with 8 bases in between. This CDR3 region has 13 residues. From germline, CDR1 is SGHTA and CDR2 FQGTGA. The DNA for the CDR3 is TGTGCCAGCAGCTTCTCGGGAGACACTGAAGCTTTCTTT. Its protein product is CASSFSGDTEAFF. The full variable domain, completed using reference TRBV7-3 and TRBJ1-1, is GAGVSQTPSNKVTEKGKYVELRCDPISGHTALYWYRQSLGQGPEFLIYFQGTGAADDSGLPNDRFFAVRPEGSVSTLKIQRTERGDSAVYLCASSFSGDTEAFFGQGTRLTVV.

The chain uses TRBV6-5 and TRBJ2-3, with D maybe TRBD1 (6 bases). The CDR3 is made up of 14 amino acids. The V end was cut by 6 bases, the J end by 2 bases, with 12 bases between. Germline V gives CDR1 MNHEY, CDR2 SVGAGI. The CDR3 DNA reads TGTGCCAGCAGAACGGGACACACCACAGATACGCAGTATTTT. Translated: CASRTGHTTDTQYF.

The chain joins TRBV7-2 to TRBJ2-5, with D unresolved. The length of the CDR3 is 15 residues. V was pared by 4 bases and J by 2 bases, with 14 bases between. Germline V lookup: CDR1 SGHTA, CDR2 FQGNSA. The CDR3 spells CASSSTRLIQETQYF. The CDR3 DNA follows: TGTGCCAGCAGCTCGACCCGACTTATACAAGAGACCCAGTACTTC.

This chain uses TRBV30 with TRBJ2-6, with D hard to call. The V end lost 5 bases, the J end lost 2 bases, and 7 bases lay between the germline ends. Germline CDR1 GTSNPN, CDR2 SVGIG (reference sequence). The CDR3 runs to 13 residues. This CDR3 is CAWESTGANVLTF. DNA for the CDR3: TGTGCCTGGGAGAGTACTGGGGCCAACGTCCTGACTTTC.

This clone has a handful of counts. This chain connects TRBV27 to TRBJ2-7; D is perhaps TRBD2 (7 bases). This CDR3 spans 13 amino acids. Looked up from germline, CDR1 is MNHEY and CDR2 is SMNVEV (reference sequence). Trimming shortened V by 7 bases and J by 1 base, and 11 bases separated the two germline ends. The CDR3 sequence: CASMGGASYEQYF. CDR3 sequence (DNA): TGTGCCAGCATGGGGGGGGCGTCCTACGAGCAGTACTTC.

This clone was seen only once. Other DNA sequences within the sample encode an identical CDR3. The V and J genes are TRBV5-6 and TRBJ1-6, with 7 bases identical to TRBD1. Germline V gene data show CDR1 as SGHDT and CDR2 as YYEEEE. The CDR3 loop spans 14 amino acids. The V segment lost 2 bases and the J segment 7 bases; nucleotides outside the gene matches: 3. This chain's CDR3 is CASSFGQANSPLHF. CDR3 bases: TGTGCCAGCAGCTTCGGACAGGCAAATTCACCCCTCCACTTT. The full variable domain, its missing parts supplied by reference TRBV5-6 and TRBJ1-6, is DAGVTQSPTHLIKTRGQQVTLRCSPKSGHDTVSWYQQALGQGPQFIFQYYEEEERQRGNFPDRFSGHQFPNYSSELNVNALLLGDSALYLCASSFGQANSPLHFGNGTRLTVT.

The V gene is TRBV5-1, the J gene TRBJ2-1, with 7 bases fitting TRBD2. Trimming at V came to 2 bases and at J to 5 bases, leaving 13 bases not matched to a gene. Germline V gives CDR1 SGHRS, CDR2 YFSETQ. The CDR3 length is 17 residues. The CDR3 is CASSLGLGTVNDNEQFF. As DNA, the CDR3 is TGCGCCAGCAGCTTAGGACTAGGAACGGTCAACGACAATGAGCAGTTCTTC.

CDR3 sequence (DNA): TGTGCCAGCAGTTACTTCGGGGGGACCGAGAATGAGCAGTTCTTC. As protein: CASSYFGGTENEQFF. V gene TRBV6-5 combines with J gene TRBJ2-1; 7 nucleotides agree with TRBD2. Germline V gene lookup returns CDR1 MNHEY and CDR2 SVGAGI. Trimming cost V 1 base and J 7 bases; bases outside gene matches: 7. The CDR3 contains 15 residues.

The chain links TRBV7-7 to TRBJ2-2; no clear D. The CDR3 spans 16 residues. Germline V lookup: CDR1 SSHAT, CDR2 FNYEAQ (reference sequence). The V gene lost 3 bases and the J gene lost 4 bases, with 15 bases spanning the gap. The CDR3: CASSFSSRSGTGELFF. CDR3 nucleotides: TGTGCCAGCAGCTTTAGTAGCCGCTCGGGCACCGGGGAGCTGTTTTTT.